This passage covers 20 T cell receptor beta chains from one sample sequenced in a study of T cell clonality in common variable immunodeficiency. Data came from immunoSEQ multiplex PCR; TCRdb stores just in-frame clones and leaves some out. This sample has around 55,000 clones, each found more than once. Specimen: peripheral blood mononuclear cells. These receptors were collected from a person aged 18 to 70 in good health.

This clone came up many times. Sequencing ends 3 residues short of the CDR3 end; the germline J gene provides the rest. The V call is TRBV6-1, the J call TRBJ2-5; TRBD2 might be the D (5 bases). In germline, CDR1 is MNHNS, CDR2 SASEGT. The ends were cut back, 3 bases at V and 2 bases at J, with 10 bases in the middle. The CDR3 has 14 residues. The CDR3 sequence: CASSDRTEQETQYF. Incomplete CDR3 DNA: TGTGCCAGCAGTGACAGGACTGAGCAAGAGACC.

This clone came up many times. The read ends 3 residues early relative to the CDR3; the germline J gene fills the gap. V gene TRBV20-1 combines with J gene TRBJ1-2; 10 bases are shared with TRBD1. V shed 5 bases and J 5 bases; nucleotides not matched to a gene: 8. Germline CDR1 DFQATT, CDR2 SNEGSKA (reference sequence). The CDR3 loop spans 14 amino acids. Partial CDR3 DNA: TGCAGTGCTTCGACTGGGGACAGGGGTTATGGC. Translated, it gives CSASTGDRGYG. The whole CDR3 is CSASTGDRGYGYTF.

This clone was counted many times. The read gets to within 3 residues of the CDR3 end, and the germline J gene fills in the rest. The V call is TRBV5-1, the J call TRBJ1-4, with a possible D match to TRBD1 (5 bases). Germline loops: CDR1 SGHRS, CDR2 YFSETQ. The CDR3 length is 14 residues. Trimming pared 0 bases from V and 8 bases from J, leaving 11 bases between. Partial CDR3 DNA: TGCGCCAGCAGCTTGGGAGGGGAGGACGAAAAA. It codes for CASSLGGEDEK. In full, the CDR3 reads CASSLGGEDEKLFF.

This clone has at least ten counts. One end of the junction varies from germline; a read error may be responsible. The sequenced fragment ends 3 residues before the CDR3 boundary, so the rest is inferred from the germline J gene. This chain connects TRBV13 to TRBJ2-7; TRBD2 agrees at 7 bases. CDR1 PRHDT and CDR2 FYEKMQ come from the germline V gene (reference sequence). This CDR3 is 15 amino acids long. The CDR3 protein is CASSLGAGASYEQYF. The CDR3 bases that were read are TGTGCCAGCAGCCTAGGGGCGGGAGCCTCCTACGAG.

The sample holds a few counts of this clone. Read data end 3 residues before the CDR3 end; the end is taken from the germline J gene. This chain connects TRBV5-5 to TRBJ1-5; a possible D gene is TRBD1 (5 bases). Trimming took 4 bases from V and 0 from J, leaving 11 bases between them. The CDR3 runs 15 residues. Germline V gives CDR1 SGHKS, CDR2 YYEKEE (reference sequence). CDR3 loop: CASSVTGVSNQPQHF. The sequenced CDR3 bases are TGTGCCAGCAGCGTAACAGGAGTTAGCAATCAGCCC.

The sample holds many counts of this clone. The read stops 3 residues short of the end of the CDR3; the missing end is completed from the germline J gene. The J gene is TRBJ1-1, the V gene TRBV5-4; a possible D gene is TRBD1 (5 bases). Deletions cut 5 bases from V and 2 bases from J, with 10 bases between. Germline-derived CDR1 and CDR2 are SGHNT and YYREEE (reference sequence). The CDR3 covers 13 residues. The sequenced part of the CDR3 DNA is TGTGCCAGCAGGGAGGGGTTCAACACTGAA. Translating gives CASREGFNTE. The CDR3 reads in full as CASREGFNTEAFF.

This clone was seen many times. The observed sequence ends 3 residues before the CDR3 terminus, with the missing tail filled in from the germline J gene. This rearrangement joins TRBV20-1 to TRBJ1-5; weak D call: TRBD1 (5 bases). V was pared by 4 bases and J by 4 bases, with 20 bases between. The CDR3 spans 16 residues. Germline lookup yields CDR1 DFQATT and CDR2 SNEGSKA (reference sequence). Partial CDR3 DNA: TGCAGTGCTAACTCAATCGAGGGGAAAGGAAATCAGCCC. Amino acids: CSANSIEGKGNQP. The full CDR3 sequence reads CSANSIEGKGNQPQHF.

Many counts were recorded for this clone. The read is 3 residues too short to cover the CDR3 end, so that end is filled in from the germline J gene. The chain is built from TRBV7-6 and TRBJ2-1, with 10 bases that match TRBD2. The CDR3 is 15 amino acids. V shed 7 bases, J shed 5 bases, and the junction held 8 bases outside the gene matches. Germline CDR1 is SGHVS and CDR2 is FNYEAQ. The sequenced CDR3 bases are TGTGCCAGCACCGTGACTAGCGGGTTCCACAATGAG. Its translation is CASTVTSGFHNE. The full CDR3 protein reads CASTVTSGFHNEQFF.

This clone was counted between two and nine times. Read coverage stops 3 residues before the CDR3 terminus; the germline J gene supplies the remainder. The chain uses TRBV29-1 and TRBJ1-2; perhaps TRBD1 as D (6 bases). The CDR3 has 13 amino acids. Germline V gene sequence: CDR1 SQVTM, CDR2 ANQGSEA. V lost 3 bases, J lost 7 bases, and 15 bases lay in between. This CDR3 reads CSVDGQGFTGYTF. CDR3 DNA (partial): TGCAGCGTTGATGGCCAGGGGTTTACTGGC.

This clone was observed at least ten times. The read falls 3 residues short of the CDR3 end, and the missing part is taken from the germline J gene. This rearrangement joins TRBV7-8 to TRBJ1-4, with a possible D match to TRBD1 (6 bases). The CDR3 extends over 15 amino acids. The V end was cut by 2 bases, the J end by 4 bases, with 11 bases between. Germline values: CDR1 SGHVS, CDR2 FQNEAQ. The CDR3 here is CASSLPGALNEKLFF. CDR3 DNA (partial): TGTGCCAGCAGCTTACCAGGGGCGCTTAATGAAAAA.

This clone was seen at least ten times. With the read ending 3 residues before the CDR3 end, the germline J gene is used to fill in that end. This chain uses TRBV19 with TRBJ1-2, with 9 bases that match TRBD1. Per the germline V gene, CDR1 is LNHDA and CDR2 is SQIVND (reference sequence). The V and J ends lost 7 bases and 5 bases, in that order; junction bases with no gene match: 11. This CDR3 comprises 15 residues. CDR3 DNA (partial): TGTGCCAGTACTACGGGGGACAGGGTAGGGTATGGC. Encoded protein: CASTTGDRVGYG. The full CDR3 protein is CASTTGDRVGYGYTF.

This clone was detected ten times or more. The read stops 3 residues short of the end of the CDR3; the missing end is completed from the germline J gene. This chain joins TRBV10-1 and TRBJ1-2; D unresolved. Per germline, CDR1 WNHNN and CDR2 SYGVQD (reference sequence). The CDR3 covers 13 residues. Trimming removed 0 bases from V and 5 bases from J, with 7 bases in between. CDR3 DNA, as far as it was read: TGCGCCAGCAGTGAGTCGGGCAGATATGGC. Its translation: CASSESGRYG. The full CDR3 sequence reads CASSESGRYGYTF.

This clone occurred many times. The read falls 3 residues short of the CDR3 end, and the missing part is taken from the germline J gene. J is TRBJ1-2 and V is TRBV10-2, with D perhaps matching TRBD1 (6 bases). CDR1 WSHSY and CDR2 SAAADI come from the germline V gene. CDR3 length: 16 residues. CDR3 DNA, as far as it was read: TGCGCCAGCAGTAATCCGGGAGGGGGGGTGATTAGCGGC. It is translated as CASSNPGGGVISG. The whole CDR3 sequence is CASSNPGGGVISGYTF.

This clone was seen ten or more times. The read ends 3 residues before the CDR3 terminus; that terminus is restored from the germline J gene. The chain combines TRBV28 with TRBJ1-6, with 7 positions matching TRBD1. The CDR3 extends over 17 amino acids. V lost 2 bases, J lost 9 bases, and 13 bases stayed unmatched. Germline V gene sequence: CDR1 MDHEN, CDR2 SYDVKM. The CDR3 loop is CASSLPTGTGAGSPLHF. The CDR3 bases that were read are TGTGCCAGCAGTTTACCGACAGGGACCGGGGCAGGTTCACCC.

Many counts were recorded for this clone. With the read ending 3 residues before the CDR3 end, the germline J gene is used to fill in that end. The V call is TRBV5-1, the J call TRBJ2-2; tentative D call: TRBD1 (6 bases). This CDR3 is built from 13 residues. Germline V gives CDR1 SGHRS, CDR2 YFSETQ. The CDR3 loop reads CASSGQTNEKLFF. The part of the CDR3 DNA that was read is TGCGCCAGCAGTGGACAGACTAATGAAAAG.

This clone was recorded at least ten times. The CDR3 is cut off 3 residues early in the read; its end comes from the germline J gene. The V call is TRBV7-8, the J call TRBJ2-2; possibly TRBD2 for D (6 bases). The CDR3 is 15 amino acids. With 2 bases removed from V and 4 bases from J, the gap between germline ends came to 11 bases. CDR1 SGHVS and CDR2 FQNEAQ come from the germline V gene. CDR3 loop: CASSLSGLVTGELFF. The sequenced CDR3 bases are TGTGCCAGCAGCTTAAGCGGGCTCGTCACCGGGGAG.

This clone was detected many times. The read finishes 3 residues shy of the CDR3 end, and the germline J gene is used to complete it. The chain joins TRBV19 to TRBJ2-2, with D perhaps TRBD1 or TRBD2 (5 bases each). Germline V gene data show CDR1 as LNHDA and CDR2 as SQIVND (reference sequence). The CDR3 runs 11 residues. The sequenced CDR3 bases are TGTGGGACGAGGGGTCAGGAAAAG. Translated: CGTRGQEK. In full, the CDR3 is CGTRGQEKLFF.

At least ten counts were recorded for this clone. The read terminates 3 residues ahead of where the CDR3 ends, so the germline J gene completes it. J is TRBJ1-1 and V is TRBV6-1; no firm D call. Germline values: CDR1 MNHNS, CDR2 SASEGT. V was clipped by 1 base and J by 1 base, with 13 bases between them. This CDR3 contains 16 residues. The CDR3 region is CASSEGGFRGNTEAFF. The sequenced CDR3 bases are TGTGCCAGCAGTGAAGGAGGGTTTCGTGGGAACACTGAA.

The CDR3 bases that were read are TGTGCCAGCAGCTCCCCGGACAGGGCCCTTCCCAGGGGGATCTCTGGGGCCAACGTG. It encodes CASSSPDRALPRGISGANV. The CDR3 in full is CASSSPDRALPRGISGANVLFF. The chain is built from TRBV7-1 and TRBJ2-2; 8 nucleotides line up with TRBD1. With the read ending 3 residues before the CDR3 end, the germline J gene is used to fill in that end. TRBV7-1 is marked as an open reading frame, function uncertain. The CDR3 has 22 residues.

Note on this clone: From the germline J gene comes the end of the CDR3, since the read stops 3 residues before it. The chain links TRBV30 to TRBJ1-2, with TRBD1 matching over 7 bases. Germline CDR1 is GTSNPN and CDR2 is SVGIG (reference sequence). The CDR3 contains 13 residues. Partial CDR3 DNA: TGTGCCTGGAGTGCGGACAGGTACAATGAA. It specifies CAWSADRYNE. The full CDR3 protein is CAWSADRYNEYTF.